Shown below are 6 T cell receptor beta chains from a single sample sequenced in a study of OX40 agonist ivuxolimab in advanced cancers. TCRdb keeps only in-frame clones here, not all; method: immunoSEQ multiplex PCR. The sample lists 60,000 to 80,000 clones, 84% occurring once. Sample: CD4+ or CD8+ T cells sorted from blood, taken in a trial of the OX40 agonist ivuxolimab. The receptors shown here come from an adult with an advanced solid tumor such as melanoma, head and neck, liver or kidney cancer.

The rearrangement joins TRBV7-8 to TRBJ1-1; D is unclear. The length of the CDR3 is 12 residues. The V end was cut by 3 bases, the J end by 5 bases, with 7 bases between. Germline CDR1 SGHVS, CDR2 FQNEAQ. CDR3 protein: CASSLWSTEAFF. The CDR3 DNA reads as TGTGCCAGCAGCTTGTGGAGTACTGAAGCTTTCTTT.

This clone is labeled as medium-sized (0.01 to 0.1%). The V gene is TRBV30, the J gene TRBJ2-5, with D maybe TRBD1 (6 bases). In germline, CDR1 is GTSNPN, CDR2 SVGIG (reference sequence). Trimming removed 0 bases at V and 4 bases at J, with 9 bases between. The length of the CDR3 is 13 residues. In DNA form, the CDR3 reads TGTGCCTGGAGTGTAGCACAGGGAGAGACCCAGTACTTC. Translating gives CAWSVAQGETQYF.

V and J are TRBV7-3 and TRBJ2-7; 7 nucleotides align to TRBD1. There are 13 residues in the CDR3. Trimming at V came to 6 bases and at J to 7 bases, leaving 9 bases not matched to a gene. The germline CDR1 and CDR2 sequences are SGHTA and FQGTGA. CDR3: CASSFNRGGEQYF. Here the CDR3 DNA reads TGTGCCAGCAGTTTTAACAGGGGTGGGGAGCAGTACTTC.

This rearrangement joins TRBV25-1 to TRBJ2-5; D unclear. This CDR3 contains 14 residues. CDR1 and CDR2 from the germline V gene are MGHDK and SYGVNS. Between the trimmed V and J ends, which lost 5 bases and 4 bases, there was a span of 14 bases. The DNA for the CDR3 is TGTGCCAGCAGTCCGGCAGGCAATGGAGAGACCCAGTACTTC. This codes for CASSPAGNGETQYF.

V usage is TRBV19 and J usage is TRBJ1-2; 10 bases fit TRBD1. The CDR3 loop spans 16 amino acids. Trimming at V came to 4 bases and at J to 5 bases, leaving 10 bases not matched to a gene. Germline V gene sequence: CDR1 LNHDA, CDR2 SQIVND (reference sequence). The CDR3 protein is CASSTIGQGEFYGYTF. DNA of the CDR3: TGTGCCAGTAGTACCATAGGACAGGGGGAGTTTTATGGCTACACCTTC. The full variable domain, its missing parts supplied by reference TRBV19 and TRBJ1-2, is DGGITQSPKYLFRKEGQNVTLSCEQNLNHDAMYWYRQDPGQGLRLIYYSQIVNDFQKGDIAEGYSVSREKKESFPLTVTSAQKNPTAFYLCASSTIGQGEFYGYTFGSGTRLTVV.

V usage is TRBV30 and J usage is TRBJ1-5; D is unresolved. Trimming took off 1 base at V and 7 bases at J, with 14 bases between the two ends. Germline CDR1 reads GTSNPN; CDR2 reads SVGIG (reference sequence). The CDR3 runs to 14 residues. The CDR3 here is CAWSGMGNAQPQHF. CDR3 DNA: TGTGCCTGGAGTGGGATGGGCAATGCCCAGCCCCAGCATTTT.